Listed here are 31 T cell receptor beta chains from one sample, sequenced in a study of tumor-infiltrating lymphocytes in primary liver carcinoma. A constant-region primer served to make TCR beta cDNA from about 500 ng total RNA. Modified slightly, ARM-PCR produced TCR beta libraries over three nested multiplex PCR rounds. For roughly 10 cycles apiece, the opening two PCR rounds ran with TRBV1-TRBV30 forward primers and a C-beta reverse primer. TCRdb re-called the multiplex PCR reads with MiXCR, one entry per CDR3 protein. The sample records under 85,000 distinct CDR3 sequences, 72% being singletons. Each 20-30 mg portion of unsorted bulk tissue served as the source for co-extraction of RNA and DNA. The sequenced sample was liver tumor tissue from sampling region 1. Described subset: tumor region T1, superior pole. These receptors were obtained from a man aged 40-55 years with primary liver carcinoma and hepatitis B virus infection.

Comment on this clonotype: The junction departs from the called germline gene at one end, perhaps through a read error. The chain combines TRBV6-1 with TRBJ2-6, with 10 positions matching TRBD1. Germline assignment: CDR1 MNHNS and CDR2 SASEGT. This CDR3 comprises 16 residues. The CDR3 region has the DNA TGTGCCAGCAGTCCGGGACAGGGGCCCGGGGCCAACGTCCAGACTTTC. Its translation: CASSPGQGPGANVQTF.

For this clonotype: The conserved phenylalanine or tryptophan is not found at the CDR3 terminus, so this likely reflects a read error. It is unclear where the CDR3 begins or ends on the DNA, so no DNA is shown, and the CDR3 is as TCRdb lists it. The gene calls are TRBV29-1 and TRBJ2-5; the table calls TRBD2, which could not be checked here. CDR1 is SQVTM, CDR2 ANQGSEA, per germline. The CDR3 is 12 amino acids long, termini counted. The CDR3 is CRVDGLQETLYS.

About this clonotype: A much larger clonotype is one base distant, so this may be a read error. This rearrangement joins TRBV28 to TRBJ2-3; the D gene is possibly TRBD2 (5 bases). Trimming cost V 9 bases and J 0 bases, with 19 bases left between them. CDR1 MDHEN and CDR2 SYDVKM come from the germline V gene. The CDR3 sequence is 16 residues long. CDR3 residues: CARSLRRTYSTDTQYF. In DNA form, the CDR3 reads TGTGCCAGAAGCCTAAGACGGACTTATAGCACAGATACGCAGTATTTT.

As regards this clonotype: In this CDR3 the conserved last residue, phenylalanine or tryptophan, is missing, so a read error is likely. The chain combines TRBV29-1 with TRBJ2-5, with TRBD2 matching over 7 bases. CDR1 and CDR2 from the germline V gene are SQVTM and ANQGSEA. The CDR3 is 17 residues long. After removal of 3 bases from V and 0 bases from J, the junction contained 13 bases not matched to a gene. CDR3 residues: CSVDPGTNVPYQETQYL. The DNA of the CDR3 is TGCAGCGTTGATCCCGGGACTAACGTCCCGTACCAAGAGACCCAGTACCTC.

Points on this clonotype: Since a much larger clone is just one base distant, this may be a read error. The chain employs TRBV12-3 or TRBV12-4 and TRBJ2-3, with 10 bases aligning to TRBD2. The ends lost 6 bases at V and 10 bases at J; junction bases unmatched: 4. CDR3 length: 12 residues. CDR3 in amino acids: CASRHGLAAQYF. The CDR3 coding sequence is TGTGCCAGCAGACATGGACTAGCGGCGCAGTATTTT.

The chain uses TRBV28 and TRBJ1-4, with a weak D call TRBD1 (6 bases). The CDR3 totals 14 residues. V lost 7 bases and J lost 3, with 12 bases in between. Germline V lookup: CDR1 MDHEN, CDR2 SYDVKM. The CDR3, as DNA: TGTGCCAGCACCACGGGGGCATCTAATGAAAAACTGTTTTTT. Protein sequence: CASTTGASNEKLFF.

CDR3 nucleotide sequence: TGTGCCGGCGGTTACTTTCTCCGGGCCCCGAGGTGGAATTCACCCCTCCACTTT. This sequence encodes CAGGYFLRAPRWNSPLHF. The chain has TRBV6-6 and TRBJ1-6; no definite D call. The germline V gene encodes CDR1 MNHNY and CDR2 SVGAGI (reference sequence). V lost 11 bases and J 7 bases, leaving 30 bases between the germline ends. The CDR3 is 18 amino acids.

The CDR3 nucleotides are TGCGCCAGCAGGATTGGGACTAGCGGGAGCGCAGGGACCCAGTACTTC. The encoded protein is CASRIGTSGSAGTQYF. The chain links TRBV4-1 to TRBJ2-5; TRBD2 matches 14 bases. The CDR3 is 16 amino acids. V shed 6 bases, J shed 7 bases, and the junction held 10 bases outside the gene matches. Germline V gene data show CDR1 as MGHRA and CDR2 as YSYEKL.

This chain uses TRBV6-1 with TRBJ2-3; the D is unclear. V was trimmed by 4 bases and J by 0 bases, leaving 11 bases between them. The CDR3 totals 15 residues. The germline V gene encodes CDR1 MNHNS and CDR2 SASEGT. The CDR3 region is CASSVFEDSTDTQYF. CDR3 nucleotide sequence: TGTGCCAGCAGTGTATTCGAAGATAGCACAGATACGCAGTATTTT.

Points on this clonotype: Compared with germline, one end of the junction differs, possibly owing to a read error. The chain combines TRBV6-1 with TRBJ2-3; TRBD1 matches at 9 bases. Germline V CDR1 and CDR2: MNHNS, SASEGT. The CDR3 covers 22 residues. CDR3 sequence (DNA): TGTGCTAGCAGCCCGGACAGGGGCCGTGGGGGTTCAGCCGGAGCTTGGGCAGATACGCAGTATTTT. Its translation: CASSPDRGRGGSAGAWADTQYF.

To note about this clonotype: One end of the junction fails to match germline, which may point to a read error. The CDR3 loop reads CASNLVALAGTGELSF. DNA of the CDR3: TGTGCCAGCAACTTAGTGGCGCTAGCGGGAACCGGGGAGCTGTCCTTT. This chain links TRBV11-2 with TRBJ2-2, with 9 bases lining up with TRBD2. Germline assignment: CDR1 SGHAT and CDR2 FQNNGV. The CDR3 totals 16 residues.

The V call is TRBV7-2, the J call TRBJ2-7, with TRBD2 identical over 14 bases. This CDR3 contains 17 residues. V shed 1 base, J shed 5 bases, and the junction held 7 bases outside the gene matches. Germline CDR1 and CDR2: SGHTA and FQGNSA. CDR3 residues: CASSLGTSGRYKDEQYF. In DNA form, the CDR3 reads TGTGCCAGCAGCTTAGGGACTAGCGGGAGGTATAAGGACGAGCAGTACTTC.

Remarks on this clonotype: Because it lacks the conserved phenylalanine or tryptophan at the end, this CDR3 is likely a read error. The limits of the CDR3 on the DNA are not certain, so only TCRdb's listed CDR3 is given. The chain employs TRBV6-1 and TRBJ1-1. 14 amino acids form the CDR3, both terminal residues included. The V gene's germline CDR1 is MNHNS and CDR2 SASEGT. This CDR3 reads CASSEVRTTTEGFI.

About this clonotype itself: The junction shows a germline mismatch at one end, possibly a read error. This sequence joins TRBV5-1 and TRBJ2-5; the D is unclear. From germline, CDR1 is SGHRS and CDR2 YFSETQ. There are 15 residues in the CDR3. The CDR3 region has the DNA TGCGCCAGCAGCTTGGAAGGGTACGCTCTAGAGACCCAGTCCTTC. It encodes CASSLEGYALETQSF.

Turning to this clonotype: A junction boundary mismatches the germline segment, possibly from a read error. The rearrangement joins TRBV11-2 to TRBJ2-1, with TRBD2 as a possible D gene (6 bases). In germline, CDR1 is SGHAT, CDR2 FQNNGV. CDR3 length: 13 residues. The chain's CDR3 is CASSPGTSLDQSF. CDR3 nucleotide sequence: TGTGCCAGCAGCCCCGGTACTAGCCTAGATCAGTCCTTC.

This chain connects TRBV2 to TRBJ1-2, with D possibly being TRBD1 (5 bases). CDR1 and CDR2 (germline): SNHLY, FYNNEI. This CDR3 has 17 amino acids. Trimming shortened V by 6 bases and J by 0 bases, and 20 bases separated the two germline ends. The CDR3 bases are TGTGCCAGCAGGCCCCTACAACAGGCTTTAGCTAACTATGGCTACACCTTC. Protein product: CASRPLQQALANYGYTF.

A word on this clonotype: This likely comes from a read error, as the CDR3 has no conserved phenylalanine or tryptophan at its end. The CDR3 nucleotides read TGTGCCAGCAGCCTAATTGTGGGAATATCCTACGAGCAGTACTGC. Protein: CASSLIVGISYEQYC. The V and J genes are TRBV11-2 and TRBJ2-7, with D unclear. Germline loops: CDR1 SGHAT, CDR2 FQNNGV. The V gene lost 5 bases and the J gene lost 1 base, with 15 bases spanning the gap. The CDR3 spans 15 residues.

Regarding this clonotype: One end of the junction varies from germline; a read error may be responsible. This chain connects TRBV5-5 to TRBJ2-1; 8 nucleotides match TRBD2. This CDR3 comprises 18 residues. Germline CDR1 and CDR2: SGHKS and YYEKEE (reference sequence). CDR3 in DNA: TGTGTCAGCAGCTCGCTGTCGGCCAGCGGGAGTTCCTACAATGAGCAGTTCTTC. This gives the protein CVSSSLSASGSSYNEQFF.

A remark on this clonotype: Relative to the germline gene, one junction end is altered; a read error may explain this. This rearrangement joins TRBV6-5 to TRBJ2-1; D remains unclear. In germline, CDR1 is MNHEY, CDR2 SVGAGI. CDR3 length equals 16 residues. For the CDR3, the DNA is TGCGCCAGTAGTCCTGGCTGCTACAGCTCCTACAATGAGCAGTTCTTC. Amino acids: CASSPGCYSSYNEQFF.

Points on this clonotype: One end of the junction varies from germline; a read error may be responsible. The CDR3 region has the DNA TGTGCCAACAACCCGTCCCCGGAGGTCAGGAAGGACTTCCAAGAGGCCCAGTACTTC. It specifies CANNPSPEVRKDFQEAQYF. The chain recombines TRBV11-1 with TRBJ2-5, with a weak D call TRBD2 (5 bases). CDR3 length: 19 amino acids. From germline, CDR1 is SGHAT and CDR2 FQDESV (reference sequence).

Of note for this clonotype: The junction departs from the called germline gene at one end, perhaps through a read error. The chain uses TRBV7-9 and TRBJ1-2; D uncertain. This CDR3 is 14 amino acids long. The germline V gene encodes CDR1 SEHNR and CDR2 FQNEAQ (reference sequence). The CDR3 sequence: CVSNLETANYGYTF. In DNA, the CDR3 is TGTGTCAGCAACTTAGAAACAGCTAACTATGGCTACACCTTC.

On this clonotype itself: This is likely a read error, given that the CDR3 carries no conserved phenylalanine or tryptophan at its end. V is TRBV4-2 and J is TRBJ1-6; D is possibly TRBD1 (6 bases). Germline CDR1 is LGHNA and CDR2 is YNFKEQ. There are 16 residues in the CDR3. The CDR3: CAGSESRGGVYSPLHY. The CDR3 DNA sequence: TGTGCCGGCAGCGAATCCCGAGGGGGGGTTTATTCACCCCTCCACTAT.

In its sample, this clonotype was seen once. This chain joins TRBV28 and TRBJ2-2; tentatively, D is TRBD1 (5 bases). CDR1 and CDR2 from the germline V gene are MDHEN and SYDVKM. V lost 2 bases to trimming and J lost 4 bases, with 20 bases between them. The CDR3 contains 18 residues. In nucleotides, the CDR3 is TGTGCCAGCAGTTTAAGTTTAGGTGGGCAGGGCCCCACCGGGGAGCTGTTTTTT. Protein: CASSLSLGGQGPTGELFF.

Comment on this clonotype: An end of the junction does not agree with germline; a read error may underlie this. V usage is TRBV30 and J usage is TRBJ1-6; no firm D call. This CDR3 region has 13 residues. CDR1 is GTSNPN and CDR2 is SVGIG in the germline V gene (reference sequence). CDR3 coding DNA: TGTGCCTGGAGCGGGCAGAGCGATTCACCCCTACACTTT. Protein sequence: CAWSGQSDSPLHF.

In this sample, this clonotype turned up a few times. A junction end diverges from the germline sequence, so it may reflect a read error. The chain recombines TRBV5-1 with TRBJ2-6; 8 bases map to TRBD1. This CDR3 is 18 amino acids long. Germline-derived CDR1 and CDR2 are SGHRS and YFSETQ. The CDR3 reads CASSLQAGGYSGTNVLTF. In nucleotides, the CDR3 is TGCGCCAGCAGCTTGCAGGCAGGGGGCTATTCTGGGACCAACGTCCTGACTTTC. The entire variable domain, with the rest obtained from reference TRBV5-1 and TRBJ2-6, is as follows: KAGVTQTPRYLIKTRGQQVTLSCSPISGHRSVSWYQQTPGQGLQFLFEYFSETQRNKGNFPGRFSGRQFSNSRSEMNVSTLELGDSALYLCASSLQAGGYSGTNVLTFGAGSRLTVL.

For this clonotype: This may arise from a read error, as a much more abundant clone is one base away. The chain carries TRBV6-6 and TRBJ1-5; 9 bases are a match to TRBD1. CDR3 length: 20 residues. V was clipped by 5 bases and J by 7 bases; unmatched bases: 24. Germline V gives CDR1 MNHNY, CDR2 SVGAGI (reference sequence). In nucleotides, the CDR3 is TGTGCCAGCAGTAGCATTTCCGGGACAGGGATCCTGATAGATTACCAGCCCCAGCATTTT. This encodes CASSSISGTGILIDYQPQHF.

The V and J genes are TRBV28 and TRBJ1-1; TRBD1 might be the D (6 bases). V was trimmed by 6 bases and J by 3 bases, leaving 20 bases between them. Germline V gene lookup returns CDR1 MDHEN and CDR2 SYDVKM. This CDR3 has 16 amino acids. This chain's CDR3 is CASSQTGPVGHTEAFF. DNA of the CDR3: TGTGCCAGCAGCCAAACAGGGCCCGTCGGTCACACTGAAGCTTTCTTT.

The V call is TRBV11-2, the J call TRBJ2-3; D gene unclear. The CDR3 extends over 15 amino acids. CDR1 and CDR2 (germline): SGHAT, FQNNGV. V lost 10 bases to trimming and J lost 3 bases, with 20 bases between them. CDR3 residues: CANNFQASRTDTQYF. The CDR3, as DNA: TGTGCCAACAACTTTCAGGCTTCTAGGACAGATACGCAGTATTTT.

With regard to this clonotype: A read error is possible here, since a much larger clone lies one base away. The chain joins TRBV7-9 to TRBJ2-1; TRBD2 matches 11 bases. The germline V gene encodes CDR1 SEHNR and CDR2 FQNEAQ (reference sequence). J was trimmed by 3 bases and V by 2 bases; bases with no gene match: 9. The CDR3 contains 18 residues. Written as DNA, the CDR3 is TGTGCCAGCAGCTTAACCGGGACTAGCGGCATATTCTACAATGAGCAGTTCTTC. Protein product: CASSLTGTSGIFYNEQFF.

Notes on this clonotype: One end of the junction does not line up with germline, which may come from a read error. The chain couples TRBV14 to TRBJ2-3, with 9 bases fitting TRBD1. This CDR3 has 20 residues. Germline V gives CDR1 SGHDN, CDR2 FVKESK. CDR3 amino acids: CASSQDPGDRASGARDMQYF. The CDR3 coding sequence is TGTGCCAGCAGCCAAGATCCCGGGGACAGGGCTTCTGGTGCAAGAGATATGCAGTATTTT.

About this clonotype itself: No conserved phenylalanine or tryptophan is present at the end of the CDR3, so a read error is the likely explanation. The rearrangement joins TRBV4-1 to TRBJ1-2, with no clear D. The CDR3 length is 13 residues. Per germline, CDR1 MGHRA and CDR2 YSYEKL. The CDR3, as DNA: TGCACCAGCAGCCAAGATAAGGGTTCGGGCTACACCTTA. It encodes CTSSQDKGSGYTL.